This T cell receptor beta chain was retrieved from a study of T cell responses to AZD1222 COVID-19 vaccine. Overall study findings and caveats: Researchers report vaccine-associated CD4 TCRs spanning spike, with dominance at 160-218 and 743-854. Of spike-specific TCRs, nearly half reportedly target regions left unmutated in variants. Clonal diversity was possibly underestimated, and the donors were mostly white British, with more females. Breadth and depth of Spike-specific TCRs rose after two AZD1222 doses.

This CDR3 has 14 residues. Losses at the gene ends were 6 bases for V and 5 bases for J; bases not matched to a gene: 6. Per germline, CDR1 MNHEY and CDR2 SVGAGI. TCRdb's copy holds only in-frame clones and misses some; the assay was immunoSEQ multiplex PCR. The sample carries approximately 160,000 clones, about 91% recorded once. About this clone: What it binds is unknown.

This specimen was peripheral blood, taken on day 0 of AZD1222 vaccination. The clonotype was recovered from an adult in good health. The chain carries TRBV6-5 and TRBJ1-2, with 10 bases lining up with TRBD1. CDR3 nucleotide sequence: TGTGCCAGCAGCGACCTGGACAGGGGGTATGGCTACACCTTC. It yields the protein CASSDLDRGYGYTF.